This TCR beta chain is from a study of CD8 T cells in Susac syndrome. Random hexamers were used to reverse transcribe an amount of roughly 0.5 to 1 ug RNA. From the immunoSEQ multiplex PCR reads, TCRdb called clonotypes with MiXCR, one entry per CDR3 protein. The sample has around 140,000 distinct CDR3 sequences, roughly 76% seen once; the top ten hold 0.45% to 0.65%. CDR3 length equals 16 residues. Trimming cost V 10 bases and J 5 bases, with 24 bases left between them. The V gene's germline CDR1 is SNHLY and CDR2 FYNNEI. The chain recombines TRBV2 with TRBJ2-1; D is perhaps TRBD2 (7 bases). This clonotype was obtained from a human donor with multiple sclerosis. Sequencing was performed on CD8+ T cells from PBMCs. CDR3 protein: CATSSGGGGLNNEQFF. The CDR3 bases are TGTGCCACCTCATCCGGAGGGGGGGGTCTGAACAATGAGCAGTTCTTC.